What follows are 10 T cell receptor beta chains derived from one specimen sequenced in a study of blood T cell repertoires in COVID-19. The assay was immunoSEQ multiplex PCR, and TCRdb's table has in-frame clones only and misses some. This sample has almost 400,000 clones, with around 87% found just once. The sample was peripheral blood. The origin of the receptors is a woman aged 60-75 years with COVID-19, enrolled during active disease.

The chain combines TRBV6-5 with TRBJ1-3; D ambiguous. CDR3 length: 15 residues. V gave up 6 bases and J gave up 0 bases, with 12 bases separating them. CDR1 is MNHEY, CDR2 SVGAGI, per germline. CDR3 in DNA: TGTGCCAGCAGGCGGAGAGGGTCCTCTGGAAACACCATATATTTT. It encodes CASRRRGSSGNTIYF.

This chain uses TRBV9 with TRBJ1-1, with D perhaps TRBD1 (5 bases). The CDR3 is 15 residues long. CDR1 SGDLS and CDR2 YYNGEE come from the germline V gene. The V and J ends lost 3 bases and 4 bases respectively, with 16 bases between them. The CDR3: CASSASGMGGTEAFF. CDR3 DNA: TGTGCCAGCAGCGCCTCAGGGATGGGAGGCACTGAAGCTTTCTTT.

The genes are TRBV3-1 (or the pseudogene TRBV3-2) and TRBJ2-7; a possible D gene is TRBD1 (6 bases). V shed 1 base and J shed 5 bases, with 15 bases lying between them. The CDR3 loop spans 15 amino acids. From germline, CDR1 is LGHDT and CDR2 YNNKEL (reference sequence). The CDR3 loop reads CASSQVSQGGHEQYF. The CDR3 coding sequence is TGTGCCAGCAGCCAAGTATCACAGGGCGGCCACGAGCAGTACTTC.

The V and J genes are TRBV5-1 and TRBJ2-5; weak D call: TRBD2 (5 bases). Deletions cut 4 bases from V and 6 bases from J, with 13 bases between. Germline CDR1 and CDR2: SGHRS and YFSETQ. The CDR3 extends over 13 amino acids. The CDR3 spells CASSIDRGKTQYF. Written as DNA, the CDR3 is TGCGCCAGCAGCATCGACCGGGGAAAGACCCAGTACTTC.

The chain recombines TRBV9 with TRBJ2-7, with D possibly TRBD2 on 7 matching bases. CDR1 is SGDLS and CDR2 is YYNGEE in the germline V gene. V dropped 3 bases and J dropped 0 bases, with 16 bases sitting between them. The CDR3 runs to 16 residues. The CDR3 protein is CASSAGGHPFSYEQYF. The CDR3 bases are TGTGCCAGCAGCGCGGGGGGACATCCTTTCTCCTACGAGCAGTACTTC.

The rearrangement uses TRBV15 and TRBJ1-4; D possibly corresponds to TRBD1 (5 bases). This CDR3 is built from 19 residues. The germline CDR1 and CDR2 sequences are LNHNV and YYDKDF (reference sequence). V was clipped by 0 bases and J by 0 bases, with 17 bases between them. The CDR3 coding sequence is TGTGCCACCAGCAGAGATCAGTTGGGCAGGGAGGCAACTAATGAAAAACTGTTTTTT. Residues: CATSRDQLGREATNEKLFF.

This sequence joins TRBV14 and TRBJ2-5, with D tentatively TRBD2 (5 bases). Germline CDR1 reads SGHDN; CDR2 reads FVKESK. Trimming removed 4 bases at V and 13 bases at J, with 16 bases between. The CDR3 is 12 amino acids. This CDR3 reads CASSLTPGSMYF. CDR3 nucleotides: TGTGCCAGCAGCCTGACCCCGGGGTCGATGTACTTC.

A few counts support this clone. This chain links TRBV18 with TRBJ1-1; unclear D gene. Trimming removed 1 base from V and 2 bases from J, with 8 bases in between. This CDR3 is built from 14 residues. CDR1 and CDR2 (germline): KGHSH, LQKENI. DNA for the CDR3: TGTGCCAGCTCACCACGAACAATCAACACTGAAGCTTTCTTT. Amino acid sequence: CASSPRTINTEAFF.

This chain connects TRBV7-9 to TRBJ1-1; 7 bases are a match to TRBD1. The CDR3 extends over 13 amino acids. V shed 7 bases and J 8 bases; nucleotides not matched to a gene: 10. The V gene's germline CDR1 is SEHNR and CDR2 FQNEAQ (reference sequence). The CDR3 spells CASTGTAKGEAFF. The CDR3 DNA follows: TGTGCCAGCACAGGGACAGCGAAAGGCGAAGCTTTCTTT.

The chain carries TRBV25-1 and TRBJ1-2, with 12 nucleotides matching TRBD1. The CDR3 totals 16 residues. V gave up 4 bases and J gave up 3 bases; unmatched junction bases: 6. Germline CDR1 MGHDK, CDR2 SYGVNS. In DNA, the CDR3 is TGTGCCAGCAGTGGGGCGGGGGACAGGGGGCACTATGGCTACACCTTC. Amino acids: CASSGAGDRGHYGYTF.